The 32 T cell receptor beta chains reported below all come from one sample, sequenced in a study of identical twins. TCRdb itself ran the 5' RACE reads through MiXCR, one entry per CDR3 protein. Among about 920,000 distinct CDR3 sequences listed, approximately 13% were seen once. These data are also associated with another study on yellow fever vaccine responses in identical twins.

Sequenced sample: PBMCs. These receptors were collected from a woman between 18 and 30 years old in good health.

This clonotype showed up many times. The V gene is TRBV20-1, the J gene TRBJ1-4, with D unclear. Trimming shortened V by 6 bases and J by 0 bases, and 17 bases separated the two germline ends. The CDR3 has 16 amino acids. The germline V gene encodes CDR1 DFQATT and CDR2 SNEGSKA (reference sequence). The CDR3, as DNA: TGCAGTGCCCAGCAGGCAGGTCTAGCAACTAATGAAAAACTGTTTTTT. It is translated as CSAQQAGLATNEKLFF.

The rearrangement uses TRBV6-1 and TRBJ2-5; 8 nucleotides align to TRBD2. V shed 2 bases, J shed 0 bases, and the junction held 5 bases outside the gene matches. The CDR3 runs to 16 residues. Per germline, CDR1 MNHNS and CDR2 SASEGT. CDR3 loop: CASSELSGAYQETQYF. The CDR3, as DNA: TGTGCCAGCAGTGAACTTAGCGGGGCTTACCAAGAGACCCAGTACTTC.

In its sample, this clonotype was seen a few times. The chain uses TRBV5-1 and TRBJ2-5; possible D gene TRBD1, 5 bases. V shed 4 bases and J shed 5 bases, with 12 bases lying between them. In germline, CDR1 is SGHRS, CDR2 YFSETQ. This CDR3 region has 13 residues. CDR3 coding DNA: TGCGCCAGCAGCCAGATGGCAGGGGAGACCCAGTACTTC. Translation gives CASSQMAGETQYF.

The table lists this clonotype with many counts. This chain connects TRBV9 to TRBJ2-7, with D perhaps matching TRBD1 (6 bases). This CDR3 spans 14 amino acids. V lost 0 bases and J lost 4, with 11 bases in between. Germline CDR1 is SGDLS and CDR2 is YYNGEE. In nucleotides, the CDR3 is TGTGCCAGCAGCGTAGTGGCAGGGGCGTACGAGCAGTACTTC. It specifies CASSVVAGAYEQYF.

The chain is built from TRBV2 and TRBJ2-7; TRBD2 might be the D (5 bases). Between the trimmed V and J ends, which lost 5 bases and 0 bases, there was a span of 26 bases. There are 19 residues in the CDR3. Per germline, CDR1 SNHLY and CDR2 FYNNEI. In nucleotides, the CDR3 is TGTGCCAGCAGTTCAAGCGGTAACCTACCCCCGTTGAGCTCCTACGAGCAGTACTTC. The encoded protein is CASSSSGNLPPLSSYEQYF.

The V and J genes are TRBV7-9 and TRBJ2-1; D gene uncertain. Trimming took 4 bases from V and 10 from J, leaving 14 bases between them. Germline V gene data show CDR1 as SEHNR and CDR2 as FQNEAQ (reference sequence). The CDR3 extends over 13 amino acids. The CDR3 protein is CASSSAPIGEQFF. The CDR3, as DNA: TGTGCCAGCAGCTCCGCCCCAATTGGGGAGCAGTTCTTC.

This clonotype was seen repeatedly, ten times or more. The chain carries TRBV12-3 or TRBV12-4 and TRBJ2-1, with D hard to call. The CDR3 runs 12 residues. Trimming pared 4 bases from V and 11 bases from J, leaving 12 bases between. The DNA for the CDR3 is TGTGCCAGCAGTTCATCTGACACACAGCAGTTCTTC. Translating gives CASSSSDTQQFF.

The gene calls are TRBV25-1 and TRBJ1-1; D might be TRBD1 (5 bases). The CDR3 has 15 residues. The germline CDR1 and CDR2 sequences are MGHDK and SYGVNS. Trimming took off 7 bases at V and 5 bases at J, with 20 bases between the two ends. The DNA of the CDR3 is TGTGCCAGCACCCGGAGCCCGGGGGGAGGGACTGAAGCTTTCTTT. This encodes CASTRSPGGGTEAFF.

This clonotype was counted only a few times. The chain employs TRBV7-9 and TRBJ1-2; no reliable D call. The V gene lost 0 bases and the J gene lost 2 bases, with 13 bases spanning the gap. The V gene's germline CDR1 is SEHNR and CDR2 FQNEAQ (reference sequence). This CDR3 is 16 amino acids long. The CDR3 region is CASSLAGAGDNYGYTF. The CDR3 DNA follows: TGTGCCAGCAGCTTAGCGGGCGCCGGTGACAACTATGGCTACACCTTC.

This clonotype was recorded many times. The rearrangement joins TRBV12-3 or TRBV12-4 to TRBJ2-7; TRBD2 matches 8 bases. V lost 5 bases, J lost 3 bases, and 9 bases stayed unmatched. This CDR3 has 15 amino acids. DNA for the CDR3: TGTGCCAGCAGTCCCCGATCAGCGGGAGTCTACGAGCAGTACTTC. Encoded protein: CASSPRSAGVYEQYF.

This clonotype was counted only a few times. The rearrangement uses TRBV7-6 and TRBJ2-2, with unresolved D. V was cut by 6 bases and J by 5 bases, with 10 bases left in between. CDR3 length: 13 residues. Germline lookup yields CDR1 SGHVS and CDR2 FNYEAQ. Here the CDR3 reads CASRLGLTGELFF. The CDR3 region has the DNA TGTGCCAGCAGGCTCGGGTTGACCGGGGAGCTGTTTTTT.

The chain employs TRBV6-1 and TRBJ2-3; a possible D gene is TRBD2 (5 bases). Trimming removed 6 bases at V and 4 bases at J, with 14 bases between. Germline CDR1 MNHNS, CDR2 SASEGT. The CDR3 length is 14 residues. This CDR3 reads CASSTGRVSDTQYF. The DNA of the CDR3 is TGTGCCAGCAGCACGGGAAGGGTTTCAGATACGCAGTATTTT.

The chain recombines TRBV7-9 with TRBJ2-7; 9 bases are a match to TRBD1. J was trimmed by 3 bases and V by 4 bases; bases with no gene match: 7. This CDR3 has 15 residues. Germline-derived CDR1 and CDR2 are SEHNR and FQNEAQ (reference sequence). CDR3 residues: CASSSGQGPIYEQYV. The CDR3 bases are TGTGCCAGCAGCTCGGGACAGGGACCAATCTACGAGCAGTACGTC.

In this sample, this clonotype turned up a few times. The CDR3 region has the DNA TGTGCCAGCAGCTTGGCCGGCAGCTCGAACACCGGGGAGCTGTTTTTT. This codes for CASSLAGSSNTGELFF. The V call is TRBV5-4, the J call TRBJ2-2; D is ambiguous. There are 16 residues in the CDR3. Germline V gene sequence: CDR1 SGHNT, CDR2 YYREEE (reference sequence). Trimming removed 0 bases at V and 0 bases at J, with 9 bases between.

In its sample, this clonotype was seen a few times. The chain combines TRBV28 with TRBJ2-2; the D gene is possibly TRBD1 (6 bases). Trimming pared 4 bases from V and 5 bases from J, leaving 17 bases between. The CDR3 length is 16 residues. CDR1 is MDHEN, CDR2 SYDVKM, per germline. The CDR3 DNA reads TGTGCCAGCAGTTCAATCGACAGAAGGGGGACCGGGGAGCTGTTTTTT. Its translation: CASSSIDRRGTGELFF.

This clonotype was seen repeatedly, ten times or more. The rearrangement uses TRBV24-1 and TRBJ2-5, with D possibly TRBD1 on 5 matching bases. Trimming removed 3 bases at V and 5 bases at J, with 18 bases between. The CDR3 is 16 residues long. The germline V gene encodes CDR1 KGHDR and CDR2 SFDVKD. This chain's CDR3 is CATSDGPPGLMETQYF. The CDR3 region has the DNA TGTGCCACCAGTGATGGGCCGCCAGGGTTGATGGAGACCCAGTACTTC.

The chain couples TRBV18 to TRBJ2-1; no reliable D call. The V gene lost 2 bases and the J gene lost 9 bases, with 5 bases spanning the gap. This CDR3 is 11 amino acids long. Germline lookup yields CDR1 KGHSH and CDR2 LQKENI. CDR3 residues: CASSPKGEQFF. In nucleotides, the CDR3 is TGTGCCAGCTCACCAAAGGGTGAGCAGTTCTTC.

This clonotype showed up many times. The chain carries TRBV12-3 or TRBV12-4 and TRBJ1-6; D gene unclear. The CDR3 sequence is 13 residues long. Trimming left V 3 bases short and J 9 bases short, with 9 bases between. CDR3 residues: CASSFIITSPLHF. CDR3 bases: TGTGCCAGCAGTTTTATCATTACTTCACCCCTCCACTTT.

This chain uses TRBV9 with TRBJ2-2, with D perhaps TRBD1 (5 bases). Germline assignment: CDR1 SGDLS and CDR2 YYNGEE. The CDR3 is 15 amino acids. The V and J ends lost 0 bases and 7 bases respectively, with 13 bases between them. The CDR3, as DNA: TGTGCCAGCAGCGTAGATCAGGGCCGTAGCGGGGAGCTGTTTTTT. The encoded protein is CASSVDQGRSGELFF.

This clonotype has a handful of counts. This chain joins TRBV27 and TRBJ1-2; D is possibly TRBD1 (5 bases). The germline V gene has CDR1 MNHEY and CDR2 SMNVEV (reference sequence). The ends were cut back, 7 bases at V and 6 bases at J, with 9 bases in the middle. The CDR3 consists of 11 residues. The CDR3 DNA reads as TGTGCCAGCAAAGCAGGGAATGGCTACACCTTC. Amino acids: CASKAGNGYTF.

V and J are TRBV29-1 and TRBJ1-2, with TRBD1 matching over 7 bases. CDR3 length: 13 residues. Per the germline V gene, CDR1 is SQVTM and CDR2 is ANQGSEA. Trimming cost V 7 bases and J 5 bases; bases outside gene matches: 10. The CDR3 is CSAVEGAAYGYTF. The CDR3 DNA reads as TGCAGCGCCGTGGAGGGGGCAGCTTATGGCTACACCTTC.

V usage is TRBV25-1 and J usage is TRBJ2-6; D uncertain. V dropped 6 bases and J dropped 2 bases, with 11 bases sitting between them. Germline assignment: CDR1 MGHDK and CDR2 SYGVNS. The CDR3 sequence is 15 residues long. CDR3 sequence: CASRGRVAGANVLTF. CDR3 coding DNA: TGTGCCAGCAGAGGACGGGTGGCTGGGGCCAACGTCCTGACTTTC.

The chain has TRBV5-1 and TRBJ2-5, with TRBD1 as a possible D gene (7 bases). CDR1 and CDR2 (germline): SGHRS, YFSETQ. V lost 4 bases and J 5 bases, leaving 15 bases between the germline ends. This CDR3 contains 14 residues. The CDR3 spells CASSAGQLRETQYF. The CDR3 nucleotides read TGCGCCAGCAGCGCGGGACAGCTTAGGGAGACCCAGTACTTC.

This clonotype was seen a handful of times. The rearrangement uses TRBV12-3 or TRBV12-4 and TRBJ2-7; 7 positions match TRBD2. V dropped 6 bases and J dropped 3; count of bases not matched to a gene: 11. The CDR3 consists of 15 residues. As DNA, the CDR3 is TGTGCCAGCAGAGACAGCGGGGTCGGAAACTACGAGCAGTACTTC. This codes for CASRDSGVGNYEQYF.

V usage is TRBV5-1 and J usage is TRBJ2-7, with 10 positions matching TRBD2. After removal of 0 bases from V and 0 bases from J, the junction contained 9 bases not matched to a gene. Germline V gives CDR1 SGHRS, CDR2 YFSETQ. The CDR3 contains 18 residues. The CDR3 coding sequence is TGCGCCAGCAGCTTGGACAGCTTCAGGACTAGCGGCTCCTACGAGCAGTACTTC. This encodes CASSLDSFRTSGSYEQYF.

This clonotype was detected only a few times. The CDR3 DNA sequence: TGCAGCGTTCCGGGACTAGGGGTAGAGACCCAGTACTTC. Residues: CSVPGLGVETQYF. The rearrangement joins TRBV29-1 to TRBJ2-5, with 8 bases identical to TRBD2. The junction had 6 bases not matched to a gene; V was cut back by 5 bases and J by 4 bases. Germline CDR1 and CDR2: SQVTM and ANQGSEA. The CDR3 extends over 13 amino acids.

This clonotype has just a few counts. This chain connects TRBV25-1 to TRBJ2-2; 8 nucleotides align to TRBD2. CDR1 and CDR2 (germline): MGHDK, SYGVNS. The CDR3 is made up of 20 amino acids. After removal of 2 bases from V and 4 bases from J, the junction contained 18 bases not matched to a gene. DNA for the CDR3: TGTGCCAGCAGTGAACAGCCTCTGGGTGAGCGGGGGCCGCTCACCGGGGAGCTGTTTTTT. Its protein is CASSEQPLGERGPLTGELFF.

This clonotype was counted a few times. The CDR3 DNA reads as TGTGCCAGCAGTCCTAGCGGGAGAGCCTACGAGCAGTACTTC. This codes for CASSPSGRAYEQYF. V usage is TRBV12-3 or TRBV12-4 and J usage is TRBJ2-7; 10 nucleotides line up with TRBD2. CDR3 size: 14 residues. The junction had 3 bases not matched to a gene; V was cut back by 5 bases and J by 2 bases.

V and J are TRBV25-1 and TRBJ1-1, with 7 bases matching TRBD1. The CDR3 spans 15 residues. J gave up 0 bases and V 6 bases, and 7 bases lay outside the gene matches. The germline V gene encodes CDR1 MGHDK and CDR2 SYGVNS. The CDR3 DNA reads TGTGCCAGCAGAGCCGGGACAGCGTTGAACACTGAAGCTTTCTTT. As protein: CASRAGTALNTEAFF. Drawing the rest from reference TRBV25-1 and TRBJ1-1, the complete variable domain is EADIYQTPRYLVIGTGKKITLECSQTMGHDKMYWYQQDPGMELHLIHYSYGVNSTEKGDLSSESTVSRIRTEHFPLTLESARPSHTSQYLCASRAGTALNTEAFFGQGTRLTVV.

This clonotype was seen a handful of times. The chain has TRBV5-1 and TRBJ2-5; TRBD2 matches at 12 bases. Germline V gives CDR1 SGHRS, CDR2 YFSETQ. After removal of 0 bases from V and 5 bases from J, the junction contained 5 bases not matched to a gene. The length of the CDR3 is 16 residues. The DNA of the CDR3 is TGCGCCAGCAGCTTGGACCTAGCGGGAGGGCGGGAGACCCAGTACTTC. Protein: CASSLDLAGGRETQYF.

Many counts were recorded for this clonotype. The genes are TRBV12-3 or TRBV12-4 and TRBJ2-4; D is perhaps TRBD1 (6 bases). V lost 0 bases and J lost 6, with 6 bases in between. CDR3 length equals 13 residues. The chain's CDR3 is CASSLADRNIQYF. The CDR3 DNA is TGTGCCAGCAGTTTAGCGGACAGAAACATTCAGTACTTC.

This clonotype has at least ten counts. The V gene is TRBV29-1, the J gene TRBJ1-1; D remains unclear. The germline gives CDR1 SQVTM, CDR2 ANQGSEA. The CDR3 is 13 residues long. V lost 3 bases to trimming and J lost 0 bases, with 8 bases between them. CDR3 nucleotides: TGCAGCGTTGAGCCGCGTTTGAACACTGAAGCTTTCTTT. It specifies CSVEPRLNTEAFF.